The 14 T cell receptor beta chains below come from one sample, sequenced in a study of naive and memory T cell subsets. The beta constant-region primer was an equimolar mix of two oligonucleotides covering TRBC1 and TRBC2. Ligated cDNA was amplified by four rounds of PCR with nested alpha and beta constant-region primers and SP2. TCRdb re-called the UMI-ligation and nested PCR reads with MiXCR, one entry per CDR3 protein. This sample has 95,000 to 150,000 distinct CDR3 sequences, with 35% to 40% found just once. Sequencing was done on a sample of central memory CD4+ T cells from blood. The receptors come from a human donor in good health.

This chain uses TRBV12-3 or TRBV12-4 with TRBJ1-2; D gene uncertain. The CDR3 has 15 amino acids. V was cut by 1 base and J by 5 bases, with 14 bases left in between. Here the CDR3 DNA reads TGTGCCAGCAGTTTAGAACGCGGCAGAGCATATGGCTACACCTTC. Its protein product is CASSLERGRAYGYTF.

This clonotype was counted between two and nine times. The chain carries TRBV27 and TRBJ2-7; TRBD2 matches at 11 bases. The CDR3 contains 14 residues. Losses at the gene ends were 5 bases for V and 7 bases for J; bases not matched to a gene: 7. The germline CDR1 and CDR2 sequences are MNHEY and SMNVEV (reference sequence). In DNA form, the CDR3 reads TGTGCCAGCAGTCCCCTAGCGGGAGGAGGGGAGCAGTACTTC. As protein: CASSPLAGGGEQYF.

This clonotype was found once. The V call is TRBV27, the J call TRBJ2-7, with TRBD1 identical over 10 bases. Germline trimming cut 4 bases from V and 1 base from J; bases unmatched to any gene: 4. Germline V gene data show CDR1 as MNHEY and CDR2 as SMNVEV (reference sequence). This CDR3 is built from 15 residues. The CDR3 loop reads CASSSDRGGSYEQYF. The CDR3, as DNA: TGTGCCAGCAGTTCGGACAGGGGGGGGTCCTACGAGCAGTACTTC.

This chain joins TRBV7-8 and TRBJ2-4, with D possibly being TRBD2 (5 bases). CDR1 SGHVS and CDR2 FQNEAQ come from the germline V gene. The CDR3 contains 13 residues. Trimming removed 0 bases at V and 5 bases at J, with 5 bases between. The CDR3 coding sequence is TGTGCCAGCAGCTTAGCGGGAGAAAACATTCAGTACTTC. As protein: CASSLAGENIQYF.

The CDR3 nucleotides are TGTGCCAGCAGCTTGTTCGGGGATACGCAGTATTTT. This gives the protein CASSLFGDTQYF. The V call is TRBV5-5, the J call TRBJ2-3; D is ambiguous. V lost 1 base and J lost 6, with 6 bases in between. From germline, CDR1 is SGHKS and CDR2 YYEKEE (reference sequence). CDR3 length equals 12 residues.

The chain joins TRBV29-1 to TRBJ2-5; the D gene is possibly TRBD1 (5 bases). This CDR3 contains 14 residues. Germline lookup yields CDR1 SQVTM and CDR2 ANQGSEA. Trimming took 6 bases from V and 5 from J, leaving 19 bases between them. CDR3: CSVGGHGPMETQYF. The CDR3 DNA follows: TGCAGCGTAGGCGGACATGGTCCCATGGAGACCCAGTACTTC. Full variable domain (outside the CDR3, taken from reference TRBV29-1 and TRBJ2-5): SAVISQKPSRDICQRGTSLTIQCQVDSQVTMMFWYRQQPGQSLTLIATANQGSEATYESGFVIDKFPISRPNLTFSTLTVSNMSPEDSSIYLCSVGGHGPMETQYFGPGTRLLVL.

V usage is TRBV20-1 and J usage is TRBJ2-3, with 7 bases identical to TRBD2. The CDR3 length is 16 residues. Germline values: CDR1 DFQATT, CDR2 SNEGSKA (reference sequence). The J segment lost 0 bases and the V segment lost 5 bases, leaving 11 bases of the junction unmatched. The CDR3 sequence: CSALTPLAPSTDTQYF. CDR3 nucleotides: TGCAGTGCTCTTACCCCACTAGCGCCAAGCACAGATACGCAGTATTTT.

Concerning this clonotype: At one end the junction does not follow the germline gene, possibly because of a read error. This rearrangement joins TRBV6-1 to TRBJ2-7; tentatively, D is TRBD1 (6 bases). This CDR3 contains 15 residues. Germline lookup yields CDR1 MNHNS and CDR2 SASEGT. Here the CDR3 reads CASSVETGNSHEQYF. CDR3 nucleotides: TGTGCCAGCAGTGTCGAAACAGGGAACTCCCACGAGCAGTACTTC.

This sequence joins TRBV7-8 and TRBJ1-6; TRBD1 agrees at 9 bases. V lost 5 bases, J lost 5 bases, and 4 bases stayed unmatched. The germline CDR1 and CDR2 sequences are SGHVS and FQNEAQ. The CDR3 totals 15 residues. CDR3 coding DNA: TGTGCCAGCAGCCTAGGACAGGGGAATAATTCACCCCTCCACTTT. It codes for CASSLGQGNNSPLHF.

By sample share, this clonotype is medium-sized. This sequence joins TRBV20-1 and TRBJ2-7; D remains ambiguous. V lost 2 bases, J lost 3 bases, and 5 bases lay in between. The CDR3 sequence is 11 residues long. From germline, CDR1 is DFQATT and CDR2 SNEGSKA (reference sequence). The CDR3: CSARSSYEQYF. The CDR3 DNA is TGCAGTGCTAGAAGCAGCTACGAGCAGTACTTC.

This clonotype was observed a few times. The chain recombines TRBV10-1 with TRBJ2-5; D possibly corresponds to TRBD2 (5 bases). Germline CDR1 and CDR2: WNHNN and SYGVQD (reference sequence). The CDR3 has 15 amino acids. Trimming took 2 bases from V and 3 from J, leaving 13 bases between them. DNA for the CDR3: TGCGCCAGCAGTGAGGCGGGCGCGAACAAAGAGACCCAGTACTTC. As protein: CASSEAGANKETQYF.

The chain links TRBV29-1 to TRBJ2-2, with TRBD1 identical over 8 bases. Trimming at V came to 2 bases and at J to 5 bases, leaving 7 bases not matched to a gene. Looked up from germline, CDR1 is SQVTM and CDR2 is ANQGSEA. There are 15 residues in the CDR3. The CDR3 here is CSVERGRDRTGELFF. For the CDR3, the DNA is TGCAGCGTTGAACGGGGAAGGGACAGGACCGGGGAGCTGTTTTTT.

There are a few counts of this clonotype. The CDR3 loop reads CASSPNIGGELFF. CDR3 nucleotides: TGTGCCAGCAGCCCTAATATCGGCGGGGAGCTGTTTTTT. The chain couples TRBV7-3 to TRBJ2-2; D is uncertain. The V end lost 5 bases, the J end lost 7 bases, and 11 bases lay between the germline ends. This CDR3 is built from 13 residues. Germline CDR1 reads SGHTA; CDR2 reads FQGTGA.

The genes are TRBV12-3 or TRBV12-4 and TRBJ2-1; 12 nucleotides agree with TRBD2. The CDR3 has 15 residues. The trim removed 6 bases at V and 0 bases at J, leaving 0 bases unmatched. The CDR3, as DNA: TGTGCCAGCAGGACTAGCGGGAGCTCCTACAATGAGCAGTTCTTC. As protein: CASRTSGSSYNEQFF.